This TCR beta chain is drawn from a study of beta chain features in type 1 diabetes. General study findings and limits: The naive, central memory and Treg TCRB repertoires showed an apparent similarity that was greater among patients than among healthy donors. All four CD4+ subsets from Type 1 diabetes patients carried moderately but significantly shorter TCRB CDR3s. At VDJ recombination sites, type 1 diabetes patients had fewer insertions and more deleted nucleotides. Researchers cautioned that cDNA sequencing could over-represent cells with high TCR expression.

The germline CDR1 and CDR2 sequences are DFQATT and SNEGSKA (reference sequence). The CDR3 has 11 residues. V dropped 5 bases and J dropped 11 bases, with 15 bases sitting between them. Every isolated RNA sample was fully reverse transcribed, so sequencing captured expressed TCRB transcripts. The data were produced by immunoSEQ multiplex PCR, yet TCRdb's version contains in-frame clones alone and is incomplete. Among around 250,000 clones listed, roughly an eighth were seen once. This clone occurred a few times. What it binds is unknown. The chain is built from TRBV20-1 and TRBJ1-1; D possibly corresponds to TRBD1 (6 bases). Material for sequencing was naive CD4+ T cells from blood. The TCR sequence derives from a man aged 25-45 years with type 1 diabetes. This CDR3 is CSAHIGTPAFF. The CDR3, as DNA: TGCAGTGCTCACATAGGGACACCGGCTTTCTTT.